These 22 T cell receptor beta chains originate from one sample sequenced in a study of lymphopenia after photon versus proton radiotherapy. Measured with immunoSEQ multiplex PCR; TCRdb has only the in-frame clones, and not every one. The sample yields approximately 170,000 clones, approximately 91% seen once. Sequences were derived from peripheral blood, sampled from a patient treated with photon-based radiotherapy. Source of these receptors: a man between 50 and 59 years old with gastric cancer.

V and J are TRBV28 and TRBJ2-3; unclear D gene. This CDR3 comprises 14 residues. V was pared by 2 bases and J by 5 bases, with 11 bases between. Germline CDR1 MDHEN, CDR2 SYDVKM. The CDR3 region is CASSLKFREDTQYF. The CDR3 nucleotides are TGTGCCAGCAGTTTAAAATTCAGAGAAGATACGCAGTATTTT. The full variable domain, in which reference TRBV28 and TRBJ2-3 provide the parts outside the CDR3, is DVKVTQSSRYLVKRTGEKVFLECVQDMDHENMFWYRQDPGLGLRLIYFSYDVKMKEKGDIPEGYSVSREKKERFSLILESASTNQTSMYLCASSLKFREDTQYFGPGTRLTVL.

V gene TRBV19 combines with J gene TRBJ2-7; D is unresolved. CDR3 length equals 13 residues. CDR1 and CDR2 (germline): LNHDA, SQIVND (reference sequence). With 1 base removed from V and 4 bases from J, the gap between germline ends came to 8 bases. The CDR3 here is CASSIATEYEQYF. CDR3 DNA sequence: TGTGCCAGTAGTATAGCGACCGAATACGAGCAGTACTTC.

This clone was recorded only once. The chain links TRBV10-2 to TRBJ1-5; D unresolved. CDR3 length equals 14 residues. Germline assignment: CDR1 WSHSY and CDR2 SAAADI. V gave up 3 bases and J gave up 2 bases, with 8 bases separating them. This CDR3 reads CASSDVMGNQPQHF. The CDR3 nucleotides read TGCGCCAGCAGTGATGTCATGGGCAATCAGCCCCAGCATTTT.

This clone was detected only once. The chain employs TRBV9 and TRBJ2-7, with TRBD2 identical over 7 bases. This CDR3 comprises 14 residues. V lost 3 bases, J lost 2 bases, and 5 bases stayed unmatched. Germline V lookup: CDR1 SGDLS, CDR2 YYNGEE. CDR3 DNA sequence: TGTGCCAGCAGCGCGAGCGGGATCCCCTACGAGCAGTACTTC. Amino acids: CASSASGIPYEQYF. Full variable domain (outside the CDR3, taken from reference TRBV9 and TRBJ2-7): DSGVTQTPKHLITATGQRVTLRCSPRSGDLSVYWYQQSLDQGLQFLIQYYNGEERAKGNILERFSAQQFPDLHSELNLSSLELGDSALYFCASSASGIPYEQYFGPGTRLTVT.

The gene calls are TRBV27 and TRBJ2-1; 16 bases match TRBD2. The junction had 5 bases not matched to a gene; V was cut back by 5 bases and J by 4 bases. Germline CDR1 is MNHEY and CDR2 is SMNVEV (reference sequence). CDR3 size: 17 residues. In DNA form, the CDR3 reads TGTGCCAGCAGTCAGGGACTAGCGGGAGGGTGGTACAATGAGCAGTTCTTC. Encoded protein: CASSQGLAGGWYNEQFF.

The CDR3 region is CASNTRDREYEQYF. For the CDR3, the DNA is TGTGCCAGCAACACCCGGGACAGGGAGTACGAGCAGTACTTC. The chain employs TRBV6-5 and TRBJ2-7, with 9 bases identical to TRBD1. With 7 bases clipped from V and 4 bases from J, the junction kept 8 bases outside the gene matches. Germline V lookup: CDR1 MNHEY, CDR2 SVGAGI. The CDR3 runs to 14 residues.

This chain connects TRBV7-9 to TRBJ2-4; D may match TRBD1 or TRBD2 (5 bases each). Germline CDR1 is SEHNR and CDR2 is FQNEAQ (reference sequence). The CDR3 loop spans 17 amino acids. Trimming took 1 base from V and 0 from J, leaving 13 bases between them. The CDR3 DNA reads TGTGCCAGCAGCTTAGTGGCAGGGAGTGTAGCCAAAAACATTCAGTACTTC. Its translation: CASSLVAGSVAKNIQYF. The full variable domain, its missing parts supplied by reference TRBV7-9 and TRBJ2-4, is DTGVSQNPRHKITKRGQNVTFRCDPISEHNRLYWYRQTLGQGPEFLTYFQNEAQLEKSRLLSDRFSAERPKGSFSTLEIQRTEQGDSAMYLCASSLVAGSVAKNIQYFGAGTRLSVL.

This sequence joins TRBV10-3 and TRBJ1-5, with D perhaps matching TRBD1 (5 bases). Germline V lookup: CDR1 ENHRY, CDR2 SYGVKD. The CDR3 loop spans 13 amino acids. Trimming removed 4 bases from V and 8 bases from J, with 12 bases in between. As DNA, the CDR3 is TGTGCCATCAGTGGCAGGGAGATGGAGCCCCAGCATTTT. It yields the protein CAISGREMEPQHF.

This chain joins TRBV2 and TRBJ2-1; 12 positions match TRBD2. Germline values: CDR1 SNHLY, CDR2 FYNNEI. V was pared by 6 bases and J by 7 bases, with 13 bases of the junction left unmatched. This CDR3 has 17 residues. DNA for the CDR3: TGTGCCAGCAGGGGACTAGCGGGCCAGAAGGGATTGAATGAGCAGTTCTTC. Its translation: CASRGLAGQKGLNEQFF.

The V and J genes are TRBV28 and TRBJ1-1, with 7 bases fitting TRBD1. V trimming: 7 bases; J trimming: 1 base; junction bases outside the gene matches: 12. The germline V gene encodes CDR1 MDHEN and CDR2 SYDVKM. The CDR3 runs 16 residues. The CDR3 nucleotides are TGTGCCAGCACCCCGGTAGGGACAGAGGGGAACACTGAAGCTTTCTTT. It translates to CASTPVGTEGNTEAFF.

The chain has TRBV5-1 and TRBJ2-1; the D gene could be TRBD1 or TRBD2 (5 bases each). From germline, CDR1 is SGHRS and CDR2 YFSETQ. Trimming took 0 bases from V and 8 from J, leaving 18 bases between them. The CDR3 contains 16 residues. In DNA, the CDR3 is TGCGCCAGCAGCTTGGCCCCGGGACCCCGGCGGGATGAGCAGTTCTTC. It yields the protein CASSLAPGPRRDEQFF.

This clone was observed once. The genes are TRBV11-2 and TRBJ2-5; D is ambiguous. V lost 4 bases, J lost 2 bases, and 8 bases lay in between. Germline V gene sequence: CDR1 SGHAT, CDR2 FQNNGV. This CDR3 spans 13 amino acids. The DNA of the CDR3 is TGTGCCAGCAGCTCGGGTCTACAAGAGACCCAGTACTTC. It codes for CASSSGLQETQYF.

The chain couples TRBV27 to TRBJ2-7; D gene unclear. This CDR3 comprises 11 residues. Germline-derived CDR1 and CDR2 are MNHEY and SMNVEV (reference sequence). Trimming stripped 4 bases from V and 9 bases from J, with 10 bases between. The CDR3 DNA follows: TGTGCCAGCAGTTCGGGTAGAAGGCAGTACTTC. It translates to CASSSGRRQYF.

V usage is TRBV28 and J usage is TRBJ1-5; no firm D call. Germline CDR1 reads MDHEN; CDR2 reads SYDVKM. V gave up 4 bases and J gave up 0 bases, with 7 bases separating them. The CDR3 consists of 14 residues. CDR3 protein: CASSSPGSNQPQHF. The DNA for the CDR3 is TGTGCCAGCAGTTCCCCCGGTAGCAATCAGCCCCAGCATTTT.

This chain joins TRBV14 and TRBJ2-7, with D possibly TRBD2 on 6 matching bases. Germline V gene lookup returns CDR1 SGHDN and CDR2 FVKESK. V lost 1 base and J lost 3, with 13 bases in between. The CDR3 runs 15 residues. The CDR3 region has the DNA TGTGCCAGCAGCCAAGTGGGGGGATTTAACTACGAGCAGTACTTC. Its translation: CASSQVGGFNYEQYF.

The chain uses TRBV27 and TRBJ1-1, with TRBD1 matching over 9 bases. Germline assignment: CDR1 MNHEY and CDR2 SMNVEV (reference sequence). The CDR3 is 15 residues long. Trimming took 1 base from V and 4 from J; bases not matched to a gene: 4. The CDR3 region has the DNA TGTGCCAGCAGTTTATGGGGACAGGGTCTCACTGAAGCTTTCTTT. Protein product: CASSLWGQGLTEAFF.

This clone was counted a single time. This chain connects TRBV28 to TRBJ2-2; 11 bases are shared with TRBD2. With V trimmed by 3 bases and J by 8 bases, 11 bases remained unmatched. CDR3 length: 17 amino acids. Germline CDR1 reads MDHEN; CDR2 reads SYDVKM. CDR3 nucleotide sequence: TGTGCCAGCAGTTTCTGGGGGACTAGCGGAGCTAGAGGGGAGCTGTTTTTT. As protein: CASSFWGTSGARGELFF.

The V and J genes are TRBV7-9 and TRBJ2-3; D unresolved. The CDR3 has 14 residues. The V gene's germline CDR1 is SEHNR and CDR2 FQNEAQ (reference sequence). V lost 1 base to trimming and J lost 6 bases, with 11 bases between them. Written as DNA, the CDR3 is TGTGCCAGCAGCTTAGACAAGGGAATGGATACGCAGTATTTT. It yields the protein CASSLDKGMDTQYF. The entire variable domain, with the rest obtained from reference TRBV7-9 and TRBJ2-3, is as follows: DTGVSQNPRHKITKRGQNVTFRCDPISEHNRLYWYRQTLGQGPEFLTYFQNEAQLEKSRLLSDRFSAERPKGSFSTLEIQRTEQGDSAMYLCASSLDKGMDTQYFGPGTRLTVL.

In nucleotides, the CDR3 is TGCGCCAGCAGCTTGGACGGGACAGCCCAAGAGACCCAGTACTTC. It codes for CASSLDGTAQETQYF. The chain has TRBV5-1 and TRBJ2-5; 7 bases agree with TRBD1. V lost 0 bases and J lost 1; bases outside the gene matches: 3. The germline V gene has CDR1 SGHRS and CDR2 YFSETQ. The CDR3 covers 15 residues.

This chain connects TRBV19 to TRBJ1-2; the D is unclear. The CDR3 covers 13 residues. The germline gives CDR1 LNHDA, CDR2 SQIVND (reference sequence). Trimming removed 5 bases from V and 3 bases from J, with 10 bases in between. For the CDR3, the DNA is TGTGCCAGTAGTGTGGGGATAGACTATGGCTACACCTTC. Translation gives CASSVGIDYGYTF.

The chain links TRBV5-1 to TRBJ1-2; TRBD1 might be the D (5 bases). Per germline, CDR1 SGHRS and CDR2 YFSETQ. This CDR3 spans 13 amino acids. V was pared by 0 bases and J by 4 bases, with 7 bases between. The CDR3 region is CASSLDRFYGYTF. DNA of the CDR3: TGCGCCAGCAGCTTGGACAGGTTCTATGGCTACACCTTC. The complete variable domain, with remaining parts taken from reference TRBV5-1 and TRBJ1-2, reads KAGVTQTPRYLIKTRGQQVTLSCSPISGHRSVSWYQQTPGQGLQFLFEYFSETQRNKGNFPGRFSGRQFSNSRSEMNVSTLELGDSALYLCASSLDRFYGYTFGSGTRLTVV.

This sequence joins TRBV7-2 and TRBJ2-7; 9 bases fit TRBD1. Germline CDR1 is SGHTA and CDR2 is FQGNSA. The CDR3 has 14 amino acids. The ends lost 5 bases at V and 6 bases at J; junction bases unmatched: 8. The CDR3 nucleotides are TGTGCCAGCAGCGCCCGGACAGGGGAGAGCGAGCAGTACTTC. Its translation is CASSARTGESEQYF. The full variable domain, in which reference TRBV7-2 and TRBJ2-7 provide the parts outside the CDR3, is GAGVSQSPSNKVTEKGKDVELRCDPISGHTALYWYRQSLGQGLEFLIYFQGNSAPDKSGLPSDRFSAERTGGSVSTLTIQRTQQEDSAVYLCASSARTGESEQYFGPGTRLTVT.